This TCR beta chain originates from a study of blood T cell repertoires in COVID-19. The CDR3 consists of 15 residues. From germline, CDR1 is MNHEY and CDR2 SVGAGI. With 5 bases removed from V and 2 bases from J, the gap between germline ends came to 13 bases. Assay used: immunoSEQ multiplex PCR; TCRdb lists only in-frame clones, some missing. The sample has about 330,000 clones, roughly 84% seen once. The TCR sequence derives from a woman aged 25 to 45 who had recovered from COVID-19. Source material: PBMCs or T cells enriched from blood (not recorded which). The chain links TRBV6-5 to TRBJ2-1; D gene uncertain. CDR3 DNA: TGTGCCAGCAGTCCCGGGTCCCAAACCTACAATGAGCAGTTCTTC. The encoded protein is CASSPGSQTYNEQFF.